This T cell receptor (beta chain) was sequenced during a study of cytomegalovirus exposure and HLA in healthy donors. Findings and limits, study-wide: Most TCR sequences proved rare, with some public TCRs found in many donors.

The table came from immunoSEQ multiplex PCR; TCRdb's copy has only in-frame clones and leaves some out. The sample has about 360,000 clones, about nine tenths seen once. Of note for this clone: Antigen specificity is unknown.

This receptor was obtained from a young woman in good health and CMV-seronegative. Sequenced material: PBMCs.

Here the CDR3 reads CASSPVEFGTGTVTEAFF. Written as DNA, the CDR3 is TGTGCCAGCAGCCCGGTAGAATTTGGGACAGGAACGGTCACTGAAGCTTTCTTT. This chain uses TRBV7-2 with TRBJ1-1, with 8 nucleotides matching TRBD1. The CDR3 extends over 18 amino acids. The germline V gene encodes CDR1 SGHTA and CDR2 FQGNSA. V shed 5 bases, J shed 4 bases, and the junction held 18 bases outside the gene matches.